The 26 T cell receptor beta chains below come from one sample, sequenced in a study of PD-L1 blockade in urothelial cancer (dated by TCRdb to 2016 to 2017). The time point label corresponds to: peripheral blood 6 weeks after treatment start. The library was made by the immunoSEQ multiplex PCR assay. TCRdb holds this immuneACCESS table with in-frame rearrangements only. Some clones are missing; in checked studies, unresolved V genes explain under half, and the rest has no known cause. The sample data list roughly 110,000 clones, and 85% to 95% of these were observed just once. In total, the top ten clones hold around 3.7% of the sample. Sequenced here: PBMCs, sampled around atezolizumab (anti-PD-L1) treatment. The receptors derive from a man aged 55-75 years with urothelial cancer.

The V gene is TRBV7-9, the J gene TRBJ2-3, with TRBD1 as a possible D gene (6 bases). Deletions cut 5 bases from V and 0 bases from J, with 15 bases between. The germline CDR1 and CDR2 sequences are SEHNR and FQNEAQ (reference sequence). This CDR3 has 16 amino acids. The CDR3 bases are TGTGCCAGCAGCCCCCCCGCAGGGGCCAGCACAGATACGCAGTATTTT. Translation gives CASSPPAGASTDTQYF.

The chain carries TRBV6-5 and TRBJ1-5, with D possibly TRBD1 on 5 matching bases. Trimming removed 0 bases from V and 9 bases from J, with 15 bases in between. There are 15 residues in the CDR3. Germline V lookup: CDR1 MNHEY, CDR2 SVGAGI. The CDR3: CASSYSGGDYAPQHF. DNA for the CDR3: TGTGCCAGCAGTTACTCGGGGGGGGATTATGCGCCCCAGCATTTT.

The chain joins TRBV30 to TRBJ2-3, with TRBD2 matching over 7 bases. Germline V gives CDR1 GTSNPN, CDR2 SVGIG (reference sequence). V shed 2 bases, J shed 1 base, and the junction held 9 bases outside the gene matches. The CDR3 extends over 16 amino acids. This chain's CDR3 is CAWSTVWGGGTDTQYF. CDR3 DNA: TGTGCCTGGAGTACGGTGTGGGGAGGGGGCACAGATACGCAGTATTTT.

The chain links TRBV14 to TRBJ2-7, with 9 bases identical to TRBD2. Trimming took 2 bases from V and 2 from J; bases not matched to a gene: 4. CDR3 length: 15 residues. The germline V gene has CDR1 SGHDN and CDR2 FVKESK. The CDR3 nucleotides are TGTGCCAGCAGCCAAACGGGCGGGAGGGCCTACGAGCAGTACTTC. This translates into CASSQTGGRAYEQYF.

The chain is built from TRBV15 and TRBJ1-2, with 7 bases that match TRBD1. J lost 9 bases, V lost 6 bases, and 16 bases had no gene match. The CDR3 contains 15 residues. CDR1 LNHNV and CDR2 YYDKDF come from the germline V gene (reference sequence). The CDR3 DNA is TGTGCCACCAGGACGTACCGACAGGGAGGAGATCGCTACACCTTC. It is translated as CATRTYRQGGDRYTF.

The chain recombines TRBV10-3 with TRBJ2-1; D is perhaps TRBD2 (5 bases). This CDR3 has 19 amino acids. The V end was cut by 4 bases, the J end by 6 bases, with 28 bases between. CDR1 is ENHRY and CDR2 is SYGVKD in the germline V gene. The CDR3 is CAISVGQGPVRPRGNEQFF. CDR3 DNA sequence: TGTGCCATCAGTGTCGGTCAAGGTCCTGTCCGTCCTCGGGGCAATGAGCAGTTCTTC.

The V gene is TRBV19, the J gene TRBJ2-3; tentative D call: TRBD2 (5 bases). V was pared by 2 bases and J by 8 bases, with 11 bases between. This CDR3 region has 13 residues. Germline loops: CDR1 LNHDA, CDR2 SQIVND (reference sequence). The CDR3 reads CASSISTAGTQYF. DNA of the CDR3: TGTGCCAGTAGTATATCGACGGCGGGTACGCAGTATTTT.

CDR3 sequence: CASSQGNRAYNEKLFF. The CDR3 nucleotides read TGCGCCAGCAGCCAAGGCAACAGAGCCTATAATGAAAAACTGTTTTTT. The chain couples TRBV4-3 to TRBJ1-4; D remains ambiguous. In germline, CDR1 is LGHNA, CDR2 YSLEER. Trimming left V 1 base short and J 4 bases short, with 13 bases between. The CDR3 runs 16 residues.

The gene calls are TRBV4-2 and TRBJ1-2; 9 bases are a match to TRBD1. The V segment lost 1 base and the J segment 8 bases; nucleotides outside the gene matches: 8. Per germline, CDR1 LGHNA and CDR2 YNFKEQ. CDR3 length: 15 residues. CDR3 bases: TGTGCCAGCAGCCAAGTTACCGGGACAGGGTACGGCTACACCTTC. It specifies CASSQVTGTGYGYTF.

The V gene is TRBV5-6, the J gene TRBJ2-2; TRBD2 aligns across 9 bases. CDR1 and CDR2 from the germline V gene are SGHDT and YYEEEE. V dropped 2 bases and J dropped 6; count of bases not matched to a gene: 8. The CDR3 loop spans 16 amino acids. CDR3 sequence (DNA): TGTGCCAGCAGCTTATCGACTAGCGGCGTATCCGGGGAGCTGTTTTTT. Translation: CASSLSTSGVSGELFF.

This clone was seen only a few times. This sequence joins TRBV27 and TRBJ2-1; 10 bases line up with TRBD1. CDR1 and CDR2 (germline): MNHEY, SMNVEV (reference sequence). This CDR3 is 13 amino acids long. With V trimmed by 7 bases and J by 9 bases, 6 bases remained unmatched. Here the CDR3 DNA reads TGTGCCAGCACCAGGACAGGGGGAAGTGAGCAGTTCTTC. It codes for CASTRTGGSEQFF.

The chain uses TRBV5-6 and TRBJ2-7; 11 bases agree with TRBD1. The length of the CDR3 is 15 residues. CDR1 is SGHDT and CDR2 is YYEEEE in the germline V gene. With V trimmed by 4 bases and J by 2 bases, 5 bases remained unmatched. CDR3 DNA sequence: TGTGCCAGCAGCCAGGGACAGGGGGGGGCCTACGAGCAGTACTTC. This codes for CASSQGQGGAYEQYF.

The J gene is TRBJ1-5, the V gene TRBV19; 8 nucleotides line up with TRBD1. Germline assignment: CDR1 LNHDA and CDR2 SQIVND (reference sequence). The ends lost 7 bases at V and 2 bases at J; junction bases unmatched: 7. This CDR3 has 15 residues. This CDR3 reads CASTDRGPGNQPQHF. The DNA for the CDR3 is TGTGCCAGTACCGACAGGGGTCCAGGCAATCAGCCCCAGCATTTT.

J is TRBJ2-7 and V is TRBV6-5, with D perhaps TRBD2 (5 bases). The CDR3 extends over 13 amino acids. Trimming stripped 2 bases from V and 3 bases from J, with 8 bases between. Per germline, CDR1 MNHEY and CDR2 SVGAGI. CDR3 nucleotide sequence: TGTGCCAGCAGTTACGGGGAGAACTACGAGCAGTACTTC. This gives the protein CASSYGENYEQYF.

Here the CDR3 DNA reads TGTGCCAGCAGTGAAATGGGGACTCGGAGCACAGATACGCAGTATTTT. It codes for CASSEMGTRSTDTQYF. The chain joins TRBV2 to TRBJ2-3; weak D call: TRBD2 (6 bases). V gave up 2 bases and J gave up 0 bases, with 12 bases separating them. Germline loops: CDR1 SNHLY, CDR2 FYNNEI. CDR3 size: 16 residues.

CDR3 amino acids: CASSQDGQGQETQYF. The DNA of the CDR3 is TGCGCCAGCAGCCAGGATGGACAGGGCCAAGAGACCCAGTACTTC. This chain uses TRBV4-1 with TRBJ2-5; 8 bases fit TRBD1. The CDR3 is 15 amino acids. V lost 3 bases to trimming and J lost 1 base; unmatched junction nucleotides: 4. Germline V lookup: CDR1 MGHRA, CDR2 YSYEKL.

The chain uses TRBV6-5 and TRBJ2-3, with D tentatively TRBD1 (5 bases). The CDR3 is 15 residues long. V lost 2 bases, J lost 2 bases, and 11 bases lay in between. Germline-derived CDR1 and CDR2 are MNHEY and SVGAGI. The CDR3 DNA is TGTGCCAGCAGTTACAACCCGGACATCACAGATACGCAGTATTTT. Protein sequence: CASSYNPDITDTQYF.

The rearrangement uses TRBV4-1 and TRBJ2-5; 7 nucleotides agree with TRBD1. The CDR3 totals 17 residues. Germline CDR1 is MGHRA and CDR2 is YSYEKL. Trimming took 4 bases from V and 4 from J; bases not matched to a gene: 15. In DNA form, the CDR3 reads TGCGCCAGCAGCCGCCAAAGAGCACCAGGGGGACGAGAGACCCAGTACTTC. Protein: CASSRQRAPGGRETQYF.

The chain uses TRBV25-1 and TRBJ1-3, with unresolved D. CDR1 and CDR2 (germline): MGHDK, SYGVNS. The CDR3 has 16 amino acids. The V end was cut by 10 bases, the J end by 0 bases, with 19 bases between. The CDR3 is CAIEPPGGSSGNTIYF. The CDR3 nucleotides read TGTGCCATAGAGCCCCCAGGCGGGAGCTCTGGAAACACCATATATTTT.

V and J are TRBV18 and TRBJ1-2; D call uncertain. The CDR3 spans 14 residues. V was trimmed by 3 bases and J by 2 bases, leaving 10 bases between them. Germline V gives CDR1 KGHSH, CDR2 LQKENI. CDR3 sequence (DNA): TGTGCCAGCTCACCGGGAGTGCGGAACTATGGCTACACCTTC. Amino acids: CASSPGVRNYGYTF.

The V call is TRBV7-2, the J call TRBJ2-5, with TRBD1 matching over 7 bases. V was pared by 5 bases and J by 3 bases, with 6 bases of the junction left unmatched. The germline gives CDR1 SGHTA, CDR2 FQGNSA. The CDR3 is made up of 14 amino acids. The CDR3 bases are TGTGCCAGCAGCCCATTTACAGGGGAAGAGACCCAGTACTTC. Translating it yields CASSPFTGEETQYF.

The CDR3 protein is CASSTAGGSFGGELFF. In DNA, the CDR3 is TGTGCCAGCAGCACGGCGGGAGGGTCTTTCGGCGGGGAGCTGTTTTTT. The V and J genes are TRBV7-9 and TRBJ2-2; 9 nucleotides line up with TRBD2. V lost 5 bases to trimming and J lost 7 bases; unmatched junction nucleotides: 11. Per the germline V gene, CDR1 is SEHNR and CDR2 is FQNEAQ (reference sequence). The CDR3 runs 16 residues.

V and J are TRBV7-9 and TRBJ1-2; D might be TRBD1 (5 bases). V lost 11 bases and J 4 bases, leaving 17 bases between the germline ends. Per the germline V gene, CDR1 is SEHNR and CDR2 is FQNEAQ (reference sequence). The length of the CDR3 is 13 residues. The CDR3 region has the DNA TGTGCCGGGGATGGTGCGGGGCGCTATGGCTACACCTTC. It encodes CAGDGAGRYGYTF.

This sequence joins TRBV7-9 and TRBJ2-1, with 12 bases that match TRBD2. The germline V gene encodes CDR1 SEHNR and CDR2 FQNEAQ (reference sequence). After removal of 6 bases from V and 8 bases from J, the junction contained 8 bases not matched to a gene. The CDR3 sequence is 15 residues long. In DNA, the CDR3 is TGTGCCAGCAGTCGCGGACTAGCGGGGTTGGATGAGCAGTTCTTC. It is translated as CASSRGLAGLDEQFF.

V usage is TRBV6-6 and J usage is TRBJ2-1; no clear D. Germline V gene sequence: CDR1 MNHNY, CDR2 SVGAGI (reference sequence). Trimming stripped 4 bases from V and 3 bases from J, with 7 bases between. The CDR3 consists of 13 residues. The CDR3 reads CASSWADYNEQFF. CDR3 nucleotides: TGTGCCAGCAGTTGGGCTGACTACAATGAGCAGTTCTTC.

V and J are TRBV4-1 and TRBJ2-2; 11 positions match TRBD2. The germline gives CDR1 MGHRA, CDR2 YSYEKL. V gave up 1 base and J gave up 6 bases; unmatched junction bases: 19. The CDR3 covers 21 residues. Here the CDR3 reads CASSQVPPLAGGQMTAGELFF. The CDR3 bases are TGCGCCAGCAGCCAAGTACCCCCCCTAGCGGGAGGTCAAATGACGGCCGGGGAGCTGTTTTTT.